A single sample gave rise to the 10 T cell receptor beta chains below, sequenced in a study of OX40 agonist ivuxolimab in advanced cancers. TCRdb's copy holds only in-frame clones and misses some; the assay was immunoSEQ multiplex PCR. The table includes 75,000 to 80,000 clones, approximately 84% detected once. The specimen comprised CD4+ or CD8+ T cells sorted from blood, sampled in a trial of the OX40 agonist ivuxolimab. These receptors came from an adult with an advanced solid tumor such as melanoma, head and neck, liver or kidney cancer.

This clone was detected many times. This chain uses TRBV2 with TRBJ2-7; 8 bases fit TRBD1. The V and J ends lost 5 bases and 0 bases, in that order; junction bases with no gene match: 15. CDR1 is SNHLY and CDR2 is FYNNEI in the germline V gene. The CDR3 contains 18 residues. The CDR3: CASSLDRVSSGTSYEQYF. In nucleotides, the CDR3 is TGTGCCAGCAGTTTGGACAGGGTTTCAAGCGGTACCTCCTACGAGCAGTACTTC.

This rearrangement joins TRBV7-3 to TRBJ2-1; 7 positions agree with TRBD1. V was pared by 5 bases and J by 5 bases, with 6 bases of the junction left unmatched. The CDR3 is 14 residues long. Per germline, CDR1 SGHTA and CDR2 FQGTGA. The CDR3 reads CASSQGQRNNEQFF. The CDR3 bases are TGTGCCAGCAGCCAGGGACAGAGAAACAATGAGCAGTTCTTC.

The chain joins TRBV11-2 to TRBJ1-2; no clear D gene. Germline V gene sequence: CDR1 SGHAT, CDR2 FQNNGV. V lost 0 bases and J lost 5, with 7 bases in between. This CDR3 is built from 13 residues. The CDR3, as DNA: TGTGCCAGCAGCTTAGATTCGGGGTATGGCTACACCTTC. This sequence encodes CASSLDSGYGYTF.

This chain uses TRBV9 with TRBJ1-6; D not resolved. CDR1 SGDLS and CDR2 YYNGEE come from the germline V gene. This CDR3 has 15 amino acids. V shed 0 bases and J shed 7 bases, with 11 bases lying between them. Written as DNA, the CDR3 is TGTGCCAGCAGCGTAGATTCGGCCGAAAATTCACCCCTCCACTTT. Its translation is CASSVDSAENSPLHF. The full variable domain, completed using reference TRBV9 and TRBJ1-6, is DSGVTQTPKHLITATGQRVTLRCSPRSGDLSVYWYQQSLDQGLQFLIQYYNGEERAKGNILERFSAQQFPDLHSELNLSSLELGDSALYFCASSVDSAENSPLHFGNGTRLTVT.

The chain carries TRBV18 and TRBJ2-1; D might be TRBD2 (6 bases). Germline loops: CDR1 KGHSH, CDR2 LQKENI. The CDR3 totals 14 residues. V dropped 4 bases and J dropped 7 bases, with 14 bases sitting between them. The CDR3 DNA reads as TGTGCCAGCTCACAATTGCGGAGGGTAAATGAGCAGTTCTTC. This codes for CASSQLRRVNEQFF.

This chain joins TRBV7-9 and TRBJ2-1, with TRBD2 matching 13 bases. Germline V gene data show CDR1 as SEHNR and CDR2 as FQNEAQ (reference sequence). Germline trimming cut 4 bases from V and 15 bases from J; bases unmatched to any gene: 6. CDR3 size: 13 residues. The CDR3 region is CASSSGTSGTAFF. CDR3 sequence (DNA): TGTGCCAGCAGCTCCGGGACTAGCGGGACCGCGTTCTTC.

V usage is TRBV5-6 and J usage is TRBJ2-5; D is undetermined. This CDR3 has 13 amino acids. The ends were cut back, 1 base at V and 2 bases at J, with 6 bases in the middle. CDR1 and CDR2 (germline): SGHDT, YYEEEE. CDR3 coding DNA: TGTGCCAGCAGCTTGTGGATTCAAGAGACCCAGTACTTC. Translation gives CASSLWIQETQYF.

The chain combines TRBV10-3 with TRBJ1-4; no clear D. Looked up from germline, CDR1 is ENHRY and CDR2 is SYGVKD. This CDR3 is built from 13 residues. Trimming removed 11 bases from V and 6 bases from J, with 16 bases in between. The CDR3 region is CASRRVGDEKLFF. DNA of the CDR3: TGTGCCTCCCGGAGGGTGGGCGATGAAAAACTGTTTTTT.

This clone was counted a single time. The V call is TRBV28, the J call TRBJ1-5; tentatively, D is TRBD1 (6 bases). The germline CDR1 and CDR2 sequences are MDHEN and SYDVKM. The V end lost 7 bases, the J end lost 4 bases, and 14 bases lay between the germline ends. This CDR3 comprises 14 residues. The CDR3 nucleotides read TGTGCCAGCAAATCGTGGGGGGCAAATCAGCCCCAGCATTTT. Protein product: CASKSWGANQPQHF.

This clone was observed once. The chain uses TRBV6-1 and TRBJ2-5, with 8 bases identical to TRBD1. The germline V gene encodes CDR1 MNHNS and CDR2 SASEGT. Trimming removed 0 bases from V and 0 bases from J; junction bases left unmatched: 3. This CDR3 comprises 16 residues. The CDR3 sequence is CASSEARTGYQETQYF. The CDR3 region has the DNA TGTGCCAGCAGTGAAGCGAGGACAGGGTACCAAGAGACCCAGTACTTC.